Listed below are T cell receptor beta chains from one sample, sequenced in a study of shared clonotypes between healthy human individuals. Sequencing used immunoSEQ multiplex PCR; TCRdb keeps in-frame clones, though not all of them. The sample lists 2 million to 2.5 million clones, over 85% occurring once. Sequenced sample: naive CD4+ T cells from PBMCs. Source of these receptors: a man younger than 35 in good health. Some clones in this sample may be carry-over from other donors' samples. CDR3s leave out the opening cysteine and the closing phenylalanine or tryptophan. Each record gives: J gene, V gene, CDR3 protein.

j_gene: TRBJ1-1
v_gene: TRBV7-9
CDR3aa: ASSRQVAGGTEAF

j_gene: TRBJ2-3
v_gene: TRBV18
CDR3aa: ASSLAGTSTDTQY

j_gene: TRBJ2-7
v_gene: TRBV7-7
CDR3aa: ASSLADGTYEQY

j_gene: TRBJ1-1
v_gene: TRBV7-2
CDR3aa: ASSLVMGMNTEAF

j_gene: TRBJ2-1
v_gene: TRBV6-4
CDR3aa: ASSDSVLSRNEQF

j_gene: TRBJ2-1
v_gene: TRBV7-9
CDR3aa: ASSDRASRWEQF

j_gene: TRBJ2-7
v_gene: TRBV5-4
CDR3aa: ASSFSSSNEQY

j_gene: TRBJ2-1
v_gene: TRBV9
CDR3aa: ASSVEARSYNEQF

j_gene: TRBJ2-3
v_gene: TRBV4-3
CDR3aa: ASSQLLGTDTQY

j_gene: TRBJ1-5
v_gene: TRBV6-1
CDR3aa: ASSEQGDQPQH

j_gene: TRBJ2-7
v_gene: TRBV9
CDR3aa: ASSVAAGVGYEQY

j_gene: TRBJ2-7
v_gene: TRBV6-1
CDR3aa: ASSEAPPPNGYEQY

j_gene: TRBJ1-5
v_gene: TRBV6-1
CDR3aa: ASRGPQPQH

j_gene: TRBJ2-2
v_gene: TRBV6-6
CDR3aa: ASSYLTERRTGELF

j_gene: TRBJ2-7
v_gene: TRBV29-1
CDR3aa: SVGRAPPYEQY

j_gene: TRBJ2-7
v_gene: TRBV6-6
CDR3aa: ASSDIRTAYEQY

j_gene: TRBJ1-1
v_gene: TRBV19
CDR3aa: ASMGGFGAF

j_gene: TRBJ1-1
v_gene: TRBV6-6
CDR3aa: ASTNSLGGGDTEAF

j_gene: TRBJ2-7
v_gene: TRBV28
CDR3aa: ASRGNYEQY

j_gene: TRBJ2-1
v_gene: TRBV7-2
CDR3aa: ASSPGILSGREEQF

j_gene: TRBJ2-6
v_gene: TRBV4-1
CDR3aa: ASSQVNSAGANVLT

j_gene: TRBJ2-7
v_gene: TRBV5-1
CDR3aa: ASRDRGQDEQY

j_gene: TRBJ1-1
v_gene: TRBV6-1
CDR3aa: ASTTGYTTNTEAF

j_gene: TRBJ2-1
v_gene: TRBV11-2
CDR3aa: ASSVRGLSYNEQF

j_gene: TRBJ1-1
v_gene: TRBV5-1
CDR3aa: ASSHGRNTEAF

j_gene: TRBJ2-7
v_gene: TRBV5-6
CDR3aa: ASSDTSASYEQY

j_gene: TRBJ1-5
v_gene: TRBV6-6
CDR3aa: ASSYSRQVGSQPQH

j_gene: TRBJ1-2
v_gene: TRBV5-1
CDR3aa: ASSLEGYGYT

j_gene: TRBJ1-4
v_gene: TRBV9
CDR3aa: ASSVGVLANEKLF

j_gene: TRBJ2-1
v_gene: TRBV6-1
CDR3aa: ASSEVFSGTGGGNEQF

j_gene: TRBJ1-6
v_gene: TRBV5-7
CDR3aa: ASSLAQDPPSPLH

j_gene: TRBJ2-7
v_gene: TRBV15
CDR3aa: ATSDRFRLAGVQEQY

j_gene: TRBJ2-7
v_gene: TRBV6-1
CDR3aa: ASREGQSYEQY

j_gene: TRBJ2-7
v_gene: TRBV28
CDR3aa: ASSIAGTRGFDRYEQY

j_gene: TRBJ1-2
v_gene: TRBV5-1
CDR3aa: ASMFGTGYGYT

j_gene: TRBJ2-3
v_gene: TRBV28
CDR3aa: ASSPLRHSTDTQY

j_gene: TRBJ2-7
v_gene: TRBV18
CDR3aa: ASSAIALGEQY

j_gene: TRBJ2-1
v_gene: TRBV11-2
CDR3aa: ASSAARSYNEQF

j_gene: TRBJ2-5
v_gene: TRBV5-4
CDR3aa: ASSLDSGTTQGAQY

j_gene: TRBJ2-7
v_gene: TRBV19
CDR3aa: ARKEAGIGDRGVGPY

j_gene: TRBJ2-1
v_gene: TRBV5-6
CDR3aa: ASSLQGLNEQF

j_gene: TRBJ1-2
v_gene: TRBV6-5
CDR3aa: ASSFQSGAQGYT

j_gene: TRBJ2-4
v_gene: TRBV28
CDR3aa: ASSPQGLAKNIQY

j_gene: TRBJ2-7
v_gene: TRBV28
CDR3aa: ASSGAGFTSYEQY

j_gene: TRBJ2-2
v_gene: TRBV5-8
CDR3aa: ASEWPTGLPSRGNTGELF

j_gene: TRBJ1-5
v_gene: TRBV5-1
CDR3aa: ASSLGESQPQH

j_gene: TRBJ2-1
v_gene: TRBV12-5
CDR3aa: ASGRSGRYNEQF

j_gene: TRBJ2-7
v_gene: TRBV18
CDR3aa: ASSRGPGQPASYEQY

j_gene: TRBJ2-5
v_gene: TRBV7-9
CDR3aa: ASSFRAGGGQETQY

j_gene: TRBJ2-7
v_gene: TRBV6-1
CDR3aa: ASSGLAGEQY

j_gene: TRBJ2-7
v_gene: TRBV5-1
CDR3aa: ASSGTDYEQY

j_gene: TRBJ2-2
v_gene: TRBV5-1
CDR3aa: ASSLGASGRENTGELF

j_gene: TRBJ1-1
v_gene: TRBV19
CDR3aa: ASRGQKNTEAF

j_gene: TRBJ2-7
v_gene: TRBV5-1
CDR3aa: ASSFQSGAGTSYEQY

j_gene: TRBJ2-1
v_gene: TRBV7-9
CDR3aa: ASEGGTSYNEQF

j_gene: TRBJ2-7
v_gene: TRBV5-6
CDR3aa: ASSPGGRSYEQY